The 5 T cell receptor beta chains below were found in one sample sequenced in a study of T cell responses to AZD1222 COVID-19 vaccine. Repertoires were generated with immunoSEQ multiplex PCR, while TCRdb's copy carries only in-frame clones and drops some. The sample consists of fewer than 120,000 clones, roughly 89% of them appearing once. The material sequenced was peripheral blood, taken 28 days after the second AZD1222 dose. The receptors stem from an adult who received the AZD1222 COVID-19 vaccine.

The rearrangement joins TRBV9 to TRBJ2-1; D is perhaps TRBD2 (6 bases). V was pared by 3 bases and J by 4 bases, with 14 bases between. The CDR3 loop spans 15 amino acids. Germline V gene lookup returns CDR1 SGDLS and CDR2 YYNGEE. In DNA, the CDR3 is TGTGCCAGCAGCGAGGCGGGGTATACTTACAATGAGCAGTTCTTC. This translates into CASSEAGYTYNEQFF.

Note on this clone: Germline and junction disagree at one end, which may indicate a read error. The genes are TRBV19 and TRBJ1-3; D is possibly TRBD1 (6 bases). This CDR3 contains 15 residues. Germline V gives CDR1 LNHDA, CDR2 SQIVND (reference sequence). The CDR3 region has the DNA TGTGCCAGTAGTCGTCGTCAGGGGACTGGAAGCACCATATATTTT. Encoded protein: CASSRRQGTGSTIYF.

The chain has TRBV7-9 and TRBJ1-2; 7 nucleotides agree with TRBD1. Trimming took 5 bases from V and 2 from J; bases not matched to a gene: 2. The length of the CDR3 is 13 residues. The V gene's germline CDR1 is SEHNR and CDR2 FQNEAQ (reference sequence). Written as DNA, the CDR3 is TGTGCCAGCAGCAAGACAGGGAACTATGGCTACACCTTC. Encoded protein: CASSKTGNYGYTF.

The chain employs TRBV29-1 and TRBJ1-2, with TRBD1 matching over 8 bases. Germline-derived CDR1 and CDR2 are SQVTM and ANQGSEA. V lost 7 bases and J lost 4; bases outside the gene matches: 11. The CDR3 sequence is 14 residues long. CDR3 sequence: CSGDPQGAGYGYTF. The CDR3 DNA reads TGCAGCGGAGACCCGCAGGGGGCAGGCTATGGCTACACCTTC.

The chain links TRBV5-1 to TRBJ2-3; 10 positions match TRBD2. CDR3 length: 16 residues. Germline loops: CDR1 SGHRS, CDR2 YFSETQ. Trimming at V came to 3 bases and at J to 0 bases, leaving 4 bases not matched to a gene. The CDR3 protein is CASSSILAGSTDTQYF. The CDR3 bases are TGCGCCAGCAGCTCGATACTAGCGGGGAGCACAGATACGCAGTATTTT. The whole variable domain, remainder taken from reference TRBV5-1 and TRBJ2-3, is KAGVTQTPRYLIKTRGQQVTLSCSPISGHRSVSWYQQTPGQGLQFLFEYFSETQRNKGNFPGRFSGRQFSNSRSEMNVSTLELGDSALYLCASSSILAGSTDTQYFGPGTRLTVL.